This record looks at one T cell receptor beta chain sequence and its context. Its antigen is undetermined. This entry is derived from a study of graft-versus-host responses after intestinal transplantation. Study information: Transplantation in recipients was multivisceral, liver-intestinal, or isolated intestinal. Regarding the study as a whole: Early HvG declines after transplant were associated with peak circulating GvH clone levels. Allografts of one patient group, those with graft-donor T cell macrochimerism, had high graft-versus-host to host-versus-graft clonal ratios. In recipient marrow, GvH clones were found, and some appeared first in ileum or blood.

Deletions cut 0 bases from V and 8 bases from J, with 8 bases between. Per the germline V gene, CDR1 is SNHLY and CDR2 is FYNNEI. The CDR3 totals 13 residues. Data came from immunoSEQ multiplex PCR; TCRdb stores just in-frame clones and leaves some out. The sample shows tens of thousands of clones, roughly 91% of them seen only once. Sequences were derived from unstimulated CD8+ T cells sorted from spleen or lymph node cells, sampled before intestinal transplant. The chain links TRBV2 to TRBJ2-1, with a weak D call TRBD1 (6 bases). The receptor was derived from a human donor who received an intestinal transplant. CDR3 nucleotide sequence: TGTGCCAGCAGTGAAGCGCCAGGGGATGAGCAGTTCTTC. Encoded protein: CASSEAPGDEQFF.